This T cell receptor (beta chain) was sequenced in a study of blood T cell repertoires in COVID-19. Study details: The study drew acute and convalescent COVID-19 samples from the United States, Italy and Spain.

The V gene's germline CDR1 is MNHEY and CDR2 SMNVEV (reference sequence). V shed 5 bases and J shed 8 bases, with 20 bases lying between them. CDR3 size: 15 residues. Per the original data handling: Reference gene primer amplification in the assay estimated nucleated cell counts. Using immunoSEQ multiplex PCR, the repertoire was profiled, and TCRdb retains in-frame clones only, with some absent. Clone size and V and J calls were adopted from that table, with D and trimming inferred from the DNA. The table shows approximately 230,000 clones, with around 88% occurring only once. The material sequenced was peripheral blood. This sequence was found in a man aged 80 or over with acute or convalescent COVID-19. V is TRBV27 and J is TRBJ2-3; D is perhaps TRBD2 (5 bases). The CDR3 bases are TGTGCCAGCAGTCTAACGGGAATACCGACAATTACGCAGTATTTT. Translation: CASSLTGIPTITQYF.